The clone carrying this TCR beta chain appeared once. This sample is drawn from a study of OX40 agonist ivuxolimab in advanced cancers. The germline V gene encodes CDR1 LNHDA and CDR2 SQIVND (reference sequence). Germline trimming cut 5 bases from V and 7 bases from J; bases unmatched to any gene: 5. This CDR3 contains 14 residues. Assay: immunoSEQ multiplex PCR; the TCRdb copy retains only in-frame clones and omits some. This sample carries 63,000 or so clones, more than 80% of them seen once, and the ten largest clones take 1.1%. The TCR was taken from an adult with an advanced solid tumor such as melanoma, head and neck, liver or kidney cancer. This chain connects TRBV19 to TRBJ2-1, with 10 bases fitting TRBD2. The sample was CD4+ or CD8+ T cells sorted from blood, taken in a trial of the OX40 agonist ivuxolimab. CDR3 sequence reads: CASSPLAGVNEQFF. In DNA, the CDR3 is TGTGCCAGTAGTCCCCTAGCGGGGGTGAATGAGCAGTTCTTC.